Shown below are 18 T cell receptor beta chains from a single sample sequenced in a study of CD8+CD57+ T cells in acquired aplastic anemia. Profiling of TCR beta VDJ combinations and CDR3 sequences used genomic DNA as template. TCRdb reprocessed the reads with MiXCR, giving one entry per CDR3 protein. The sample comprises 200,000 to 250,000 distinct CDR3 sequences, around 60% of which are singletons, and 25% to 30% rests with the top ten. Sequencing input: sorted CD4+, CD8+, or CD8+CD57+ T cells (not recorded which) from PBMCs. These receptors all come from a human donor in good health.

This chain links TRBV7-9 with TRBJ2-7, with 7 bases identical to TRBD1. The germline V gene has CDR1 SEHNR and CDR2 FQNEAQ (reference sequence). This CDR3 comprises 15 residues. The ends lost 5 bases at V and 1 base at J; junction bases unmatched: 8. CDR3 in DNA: TGTGCCAGCAGCCTTGGACAGGCCTTATCCTACGAGCAGTACTTC. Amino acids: CASSLGQALSYEQYF.

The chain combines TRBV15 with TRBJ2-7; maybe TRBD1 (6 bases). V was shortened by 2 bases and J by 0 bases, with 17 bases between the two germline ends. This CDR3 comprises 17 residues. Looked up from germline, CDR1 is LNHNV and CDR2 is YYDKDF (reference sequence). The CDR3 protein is CATSRSMGRGNSYEQYF. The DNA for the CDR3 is TGTGCCACCAGCAGATCTATGGGCAGGGGCAACTCCTACGAGCAGTACTTC.

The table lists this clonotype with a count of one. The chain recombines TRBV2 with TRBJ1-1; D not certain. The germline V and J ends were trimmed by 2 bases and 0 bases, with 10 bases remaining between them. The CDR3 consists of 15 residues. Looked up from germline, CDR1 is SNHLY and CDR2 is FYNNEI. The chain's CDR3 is CASSENPSLNTEAFF. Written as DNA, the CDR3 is TGTGCCAGCAGTGAAAACCCCAGCCTGAACACTGAAGCTTTCTTT. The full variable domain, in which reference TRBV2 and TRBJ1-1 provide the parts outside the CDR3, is EPEVTQTPSHQVTQMGQEVILRCVPISNHLYFYWYRQILGQKVEFLVSFYNNEISEKSEIFDDQFSVERPDGSNFTLKIRSTKLEDSAMYFCASSENPSLNTEAFFGQGTRLTVV.

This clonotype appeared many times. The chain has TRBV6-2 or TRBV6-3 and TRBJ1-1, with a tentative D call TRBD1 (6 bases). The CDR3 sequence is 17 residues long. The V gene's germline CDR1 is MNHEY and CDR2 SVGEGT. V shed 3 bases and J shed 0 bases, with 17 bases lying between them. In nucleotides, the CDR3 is TGTGCCAGCAGTTATGCGGCCGGGGACATCATGAACACTGAAGCTTTCTTT. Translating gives CASSYAAGDIMNTEAFF.

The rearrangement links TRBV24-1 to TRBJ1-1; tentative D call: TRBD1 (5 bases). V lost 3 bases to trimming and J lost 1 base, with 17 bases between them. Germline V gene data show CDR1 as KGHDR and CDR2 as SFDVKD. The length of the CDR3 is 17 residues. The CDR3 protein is CATSDTGLTDANTEAFF. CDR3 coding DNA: TGTGCCACCAGTGATACTGGGTTGACAGATGCGAACACTGAAGCTTTCTTT.

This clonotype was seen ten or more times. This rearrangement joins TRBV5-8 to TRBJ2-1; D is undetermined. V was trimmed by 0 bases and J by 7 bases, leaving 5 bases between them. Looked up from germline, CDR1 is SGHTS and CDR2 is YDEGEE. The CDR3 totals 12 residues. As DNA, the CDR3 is TGTGCCAGCAGCTTGGGATTAAATGAGCAGTTCTTC. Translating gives CASSLGLNEQFF.

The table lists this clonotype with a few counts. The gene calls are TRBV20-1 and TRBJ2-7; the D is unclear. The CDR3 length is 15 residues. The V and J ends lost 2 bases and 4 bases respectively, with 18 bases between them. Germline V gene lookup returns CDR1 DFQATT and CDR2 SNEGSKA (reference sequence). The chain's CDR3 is CSARPLDPPWYEQYF. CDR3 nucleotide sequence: TGCAGTGCTAGACCGTTGGACCCTCCGTGGTACGAGCAGTACTTC.

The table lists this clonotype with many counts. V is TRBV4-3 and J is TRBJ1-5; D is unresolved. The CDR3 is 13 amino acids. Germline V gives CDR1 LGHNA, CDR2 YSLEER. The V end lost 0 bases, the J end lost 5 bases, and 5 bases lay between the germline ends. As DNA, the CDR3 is TGCGCCAGCAGCCAAGATTTATATCAGCCCCAGCATTTT. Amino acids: CASSQDLYQPQHF.

CDR3 in DNA: TGCAGCTTGGAGGTCAGTGCCTACGAGCAGTACTTC. Translated, it gives CSLEVSAYEQYF. The V gene is TRBV29-1, the J gene TRBJ2-7, with D tentatively TRBD2 (5 bases). Trimming took 8 bases from V and 2 from J, leaving 13 bases between them. The CDR3 has 12 amino acids. Germline V lookup: CDR1 SQVTM, CDR2 ANQGSEA.

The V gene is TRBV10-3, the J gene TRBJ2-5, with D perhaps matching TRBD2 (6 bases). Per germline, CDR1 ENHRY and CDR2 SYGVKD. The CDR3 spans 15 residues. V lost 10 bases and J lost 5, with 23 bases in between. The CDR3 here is CASRPTSVREETQYF. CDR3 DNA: TGTGCCAGCAGACCGACTTCCGTCCGGGAGGAGACCCAGTACTTC.

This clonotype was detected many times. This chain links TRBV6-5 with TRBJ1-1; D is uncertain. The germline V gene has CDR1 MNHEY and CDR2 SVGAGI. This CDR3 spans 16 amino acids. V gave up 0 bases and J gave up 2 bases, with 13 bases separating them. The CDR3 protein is CASSYSYSQDNTEAFF. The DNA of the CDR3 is TGTGCCAGCAGTTACTCCTACTCTCAGGATAACACTGAAGCTTTCTTT.

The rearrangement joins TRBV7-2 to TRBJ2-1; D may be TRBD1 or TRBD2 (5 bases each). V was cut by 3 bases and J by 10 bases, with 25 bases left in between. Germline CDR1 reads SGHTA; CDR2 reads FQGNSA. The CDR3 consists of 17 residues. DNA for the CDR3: TGTGCCAGCAGCTTCCGGAGGTTACAGGCAAACACCGGGGAGCAGTTCTTC. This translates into CASSFRRLQANTGEQFF.

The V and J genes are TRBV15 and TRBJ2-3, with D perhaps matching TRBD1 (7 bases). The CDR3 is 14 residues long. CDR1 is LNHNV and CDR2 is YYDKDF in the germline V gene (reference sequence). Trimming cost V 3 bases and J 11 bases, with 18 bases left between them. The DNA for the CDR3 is TGTGCCACCAGCAGCGATAACAGGGGAGGTGGGCAGTATTTT. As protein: CATSSDNRGGGQYF.

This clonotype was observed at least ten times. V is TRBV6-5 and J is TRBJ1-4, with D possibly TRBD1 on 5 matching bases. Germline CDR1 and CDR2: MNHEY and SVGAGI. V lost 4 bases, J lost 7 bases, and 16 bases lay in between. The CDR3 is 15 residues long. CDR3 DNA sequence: TGTGCCAGCAGTTTCGGCAGGGAGCATACTGAAAAACTGTTTTTT. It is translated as CASSFGREHTEKLFF.

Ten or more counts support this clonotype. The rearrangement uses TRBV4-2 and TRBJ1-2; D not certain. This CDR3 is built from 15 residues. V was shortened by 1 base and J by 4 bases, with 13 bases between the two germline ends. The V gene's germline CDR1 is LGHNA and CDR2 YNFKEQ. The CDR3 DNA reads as TGTGCCAGCAGCCAAGGCAACGGAGGGAGCTATGGCTACACCTTC. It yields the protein CASSQGNGGSYGYTF.

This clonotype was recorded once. CDR3 DNA sequence: TGTGCCAGCAGCGTTACTAGCGGGAGGACCAACCAAGAGACCCAGTACTTC. Its protein is CASSVTSGRTNQETQYF. J is TRBJ2-5 and V is TRBV9, with TRBD2 identical over 12 bases. This CDR3 spans 17 amino acids. J was trimmed by 0 bases and V by 2 bases; bases with no gene match: 5. Per the germline V gene, CDR1 is SGDLS and CDR2 is YYNGEE.

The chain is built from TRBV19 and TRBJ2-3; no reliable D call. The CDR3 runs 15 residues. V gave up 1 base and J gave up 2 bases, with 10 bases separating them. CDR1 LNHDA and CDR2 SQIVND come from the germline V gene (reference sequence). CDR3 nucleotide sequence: TGTGCCAGTAGTATAGCCCCACTTCTCACAGATACGCAGTATTTT. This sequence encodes CASSIAPLLTDTQYF.

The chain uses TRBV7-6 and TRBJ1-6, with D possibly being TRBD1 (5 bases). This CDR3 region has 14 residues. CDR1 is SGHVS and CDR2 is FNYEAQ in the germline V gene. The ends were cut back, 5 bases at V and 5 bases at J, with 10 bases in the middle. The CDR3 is CASSTQGHNSPLHF. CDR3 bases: TGTGCCAGCAGCACCCAGGGACATAATTCACCCCTCCACTTT.